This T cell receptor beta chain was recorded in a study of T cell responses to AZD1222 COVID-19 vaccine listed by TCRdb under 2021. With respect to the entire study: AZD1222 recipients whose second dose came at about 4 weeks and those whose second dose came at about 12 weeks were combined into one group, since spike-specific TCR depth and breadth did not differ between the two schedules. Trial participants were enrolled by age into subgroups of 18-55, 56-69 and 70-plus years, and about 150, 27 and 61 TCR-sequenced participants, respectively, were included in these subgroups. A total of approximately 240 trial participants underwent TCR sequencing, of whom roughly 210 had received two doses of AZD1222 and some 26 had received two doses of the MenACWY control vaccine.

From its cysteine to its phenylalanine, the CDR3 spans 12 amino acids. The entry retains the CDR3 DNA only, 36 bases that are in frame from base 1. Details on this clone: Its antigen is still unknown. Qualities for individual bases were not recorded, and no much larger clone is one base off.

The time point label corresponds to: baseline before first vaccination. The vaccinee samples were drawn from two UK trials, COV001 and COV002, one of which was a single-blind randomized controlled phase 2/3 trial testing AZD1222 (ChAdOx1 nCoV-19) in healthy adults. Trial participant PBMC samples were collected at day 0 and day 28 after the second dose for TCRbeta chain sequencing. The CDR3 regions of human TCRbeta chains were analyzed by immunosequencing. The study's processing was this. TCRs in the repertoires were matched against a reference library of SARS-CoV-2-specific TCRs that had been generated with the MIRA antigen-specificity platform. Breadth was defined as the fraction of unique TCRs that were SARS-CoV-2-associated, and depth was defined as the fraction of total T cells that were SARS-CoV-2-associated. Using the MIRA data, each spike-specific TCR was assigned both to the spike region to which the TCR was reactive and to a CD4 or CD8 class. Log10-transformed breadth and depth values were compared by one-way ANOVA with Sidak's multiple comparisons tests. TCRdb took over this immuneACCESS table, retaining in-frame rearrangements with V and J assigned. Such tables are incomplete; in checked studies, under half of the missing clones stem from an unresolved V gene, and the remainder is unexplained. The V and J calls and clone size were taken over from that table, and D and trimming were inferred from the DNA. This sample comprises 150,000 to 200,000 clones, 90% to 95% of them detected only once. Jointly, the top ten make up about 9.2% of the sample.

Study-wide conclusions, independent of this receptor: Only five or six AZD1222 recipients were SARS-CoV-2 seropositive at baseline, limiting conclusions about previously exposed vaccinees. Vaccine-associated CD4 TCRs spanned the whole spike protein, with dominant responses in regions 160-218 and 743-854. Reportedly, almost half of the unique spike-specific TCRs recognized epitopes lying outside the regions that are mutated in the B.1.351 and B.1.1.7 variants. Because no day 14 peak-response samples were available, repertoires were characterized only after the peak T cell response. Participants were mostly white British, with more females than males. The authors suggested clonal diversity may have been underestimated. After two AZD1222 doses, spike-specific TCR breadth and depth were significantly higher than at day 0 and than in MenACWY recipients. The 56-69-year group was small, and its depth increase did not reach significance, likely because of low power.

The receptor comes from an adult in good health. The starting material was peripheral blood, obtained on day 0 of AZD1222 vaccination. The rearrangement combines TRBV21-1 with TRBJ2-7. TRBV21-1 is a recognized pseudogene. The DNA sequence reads TGTGCCAGCAGCAAAGGAGGGGGGTGGCAGTACTTC. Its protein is CASSKGGGWQYF.